This TCR beta chain came from a study of T cell repertoires in cytomegalovirus infection. Study context: Public signatures in TCR beta pointed to CMV infection and matching HLA type. Study-wide results and caveats: Cumulative frequency (of public TCR beta family members) identified carriers of CMV plus the relevant HLA. What dominated the ex vivo response were HLA-C-restricted CMV-specific TCR beta clonotypes.

TCRdb reprocessed the reads with MiXCR, giving one entry per CDR3 protein. This table has more than 500,000 distinct CDR3 sequences, more than 15% appearing once. This clonotype was observed a handful of times. Its antigen is as yet unknown. The length of the CDR3 is 18 residues. The V end lost 4 bases, the J end lost 7 bases, and 26 bases lay between the germline ends. Germline assignment: CDR1 KGHSH and CDR2 LQKENI. The sequenced material came from CD8+ T cells from PBMCs. The receptor was isolated from a human donor in good health (CMV status not recorded). Some clones in this sample may be carry-over from other donors' samples. V gene TRBV18 combines with J gene TRBJ1-5; possibly TRBD1 for D (5 bases). The DNA for the CDR3 is TGTGCCAGCTCACGGGAACGATTGGAATACCAGGGAGGGCAGCCCCAGCATTTT. Its protein product is CASSRERLEYQGGQPQHF.